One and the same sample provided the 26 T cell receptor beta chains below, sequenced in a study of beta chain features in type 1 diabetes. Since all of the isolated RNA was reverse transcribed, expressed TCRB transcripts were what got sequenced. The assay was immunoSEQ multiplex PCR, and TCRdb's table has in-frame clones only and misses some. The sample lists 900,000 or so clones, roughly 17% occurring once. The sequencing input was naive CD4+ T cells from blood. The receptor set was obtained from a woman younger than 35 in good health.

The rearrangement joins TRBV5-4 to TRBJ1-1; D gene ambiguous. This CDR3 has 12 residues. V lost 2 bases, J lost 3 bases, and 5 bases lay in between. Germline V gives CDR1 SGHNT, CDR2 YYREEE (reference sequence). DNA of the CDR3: TGTGCCAGCAGCTTAGCACACACTGAAGCTTTCTTT. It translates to CASSLAHTEAFF.

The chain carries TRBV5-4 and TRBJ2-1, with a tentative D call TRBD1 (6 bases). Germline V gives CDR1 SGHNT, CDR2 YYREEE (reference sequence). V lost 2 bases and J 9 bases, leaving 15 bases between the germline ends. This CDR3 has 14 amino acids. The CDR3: CASSLATGSFEQFF. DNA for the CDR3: TGTGCCAGCAGCTTAGCCACAGGGAGCTTTGAGCAGTTCTTC.

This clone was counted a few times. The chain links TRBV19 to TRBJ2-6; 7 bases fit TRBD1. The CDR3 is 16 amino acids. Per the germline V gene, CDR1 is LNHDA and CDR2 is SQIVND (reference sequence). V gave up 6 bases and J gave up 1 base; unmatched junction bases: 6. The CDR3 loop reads CASSLGQVSGANVLTF. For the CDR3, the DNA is TGTGCCAGTAGCTTAGGACAGGTTTCTGGGGCCAACGTCCTGACTTTC.

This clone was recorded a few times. CDR3 bases: TGTGCCAGTAACCGAGGGGATGACAGCGGCAATCAGCCCCAGCATTTT. It specifies CASNRGDDSGNQPQHF. The rearrangement links TRBV19 to TRBJ1-5; a weak D match, TRBD1 (5 bases). Germline CDR1 LNHDA, CDR2 SQIVND (reference sequence). There are 16 residues in the CDR3. Trimming removed 7 bases at V and 2 bases at J, with 18 bases between.

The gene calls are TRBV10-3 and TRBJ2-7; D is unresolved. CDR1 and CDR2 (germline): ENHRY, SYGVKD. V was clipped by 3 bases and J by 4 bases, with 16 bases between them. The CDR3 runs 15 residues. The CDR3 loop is CAISDRTAMGYEQYF. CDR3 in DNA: TGTGCCATCAGTGACCGGACGGCGATGGGTTACGAGCAGTACTTC.

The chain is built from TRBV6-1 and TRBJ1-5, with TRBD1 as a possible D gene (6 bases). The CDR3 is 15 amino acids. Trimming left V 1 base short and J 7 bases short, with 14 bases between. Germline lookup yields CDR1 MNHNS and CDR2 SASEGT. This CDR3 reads CASSEVGGRGQPQHF. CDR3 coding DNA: TGTGCCAGCAGTGAAGTGGGGGGCCGGGGGCAGCCCCAGCATTTT.

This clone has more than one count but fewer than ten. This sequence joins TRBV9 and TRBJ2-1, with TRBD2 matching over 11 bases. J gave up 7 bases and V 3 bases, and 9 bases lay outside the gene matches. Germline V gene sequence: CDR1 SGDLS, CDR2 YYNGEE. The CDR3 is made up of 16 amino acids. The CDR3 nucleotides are TGTGCCAGCAGCGAGACTAGCGGGACAATCTATAATGAGCAGTTCTTC. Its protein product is CASSETSGTIYNEQFF.

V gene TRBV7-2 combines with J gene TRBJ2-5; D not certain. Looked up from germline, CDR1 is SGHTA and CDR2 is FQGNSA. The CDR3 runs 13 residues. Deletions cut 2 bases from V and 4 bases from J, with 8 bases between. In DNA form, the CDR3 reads TGTGCCAGCAGCTTACGCATGATAGAGACCCAGTACTTC. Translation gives CASSLRMIETQYF.

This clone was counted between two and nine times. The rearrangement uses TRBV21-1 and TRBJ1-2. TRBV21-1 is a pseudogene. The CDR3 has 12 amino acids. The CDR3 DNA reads TGTGCCAGCGGTGGGAAGAACTATGGCTACACCTTC. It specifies CASGGKNYGYTF.

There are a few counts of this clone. The CDR3 loop is CASSQLVQETQYF. The CDR3 bases are TGTGCCAGTAGTCAGCTAGTCCAAGAGACCCAGTACTTC. The V call is TRBV19, the J call TRBJ2-5; D not certain. Germline CDR1 and CDR2: LNHDA and SQIVND (reference sequence). This CDR3 has 13 residues. Trimming cost V 5 bases and J 1 base, with 8 bases left between them.

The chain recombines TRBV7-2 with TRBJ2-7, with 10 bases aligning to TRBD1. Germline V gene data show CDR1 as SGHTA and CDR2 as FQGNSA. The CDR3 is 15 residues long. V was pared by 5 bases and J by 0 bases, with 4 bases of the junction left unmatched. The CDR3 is CASSDRGHSSYEQYF. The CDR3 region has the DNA TGTGCCAGCAGCGACAGGGGGCATAGCTCCTACGAGCAGTACTTC.

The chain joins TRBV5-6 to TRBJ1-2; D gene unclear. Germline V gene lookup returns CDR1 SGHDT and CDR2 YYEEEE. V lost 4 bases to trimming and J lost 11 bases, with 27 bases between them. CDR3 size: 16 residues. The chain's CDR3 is CASSSFEDRSFFGYTF. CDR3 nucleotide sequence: TGTGCCAGCAGCAGCTTCGAAGACCGATCCTTTTTTGGGTACACCTTC.

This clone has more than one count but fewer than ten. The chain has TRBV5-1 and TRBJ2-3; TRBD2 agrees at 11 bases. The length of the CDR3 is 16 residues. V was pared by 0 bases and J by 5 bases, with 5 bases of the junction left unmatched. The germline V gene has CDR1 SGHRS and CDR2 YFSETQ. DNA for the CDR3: TGCGCCAGCAGCTTGGATCTAGCGGGAGGCAGAGATACGCAGTATTTT. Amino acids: CASSLDLAGGRDTQYF.

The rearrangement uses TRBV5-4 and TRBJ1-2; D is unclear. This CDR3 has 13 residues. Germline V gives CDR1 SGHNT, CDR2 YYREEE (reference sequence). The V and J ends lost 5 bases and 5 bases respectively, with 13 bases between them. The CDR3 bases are TGTGCCAGCAGGTCAGCGGGTCGGTATGGCTACACCTTC. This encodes CASRSAGRYGYTF.

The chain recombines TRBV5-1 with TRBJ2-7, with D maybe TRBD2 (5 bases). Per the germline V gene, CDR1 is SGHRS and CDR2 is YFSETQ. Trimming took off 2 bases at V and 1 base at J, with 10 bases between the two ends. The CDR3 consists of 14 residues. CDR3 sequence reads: CASSFQSGSYEQYF. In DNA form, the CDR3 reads TGCGCCAGCAGCTTCCAGAGCGGATCCTACGAGCAGTACTTC.

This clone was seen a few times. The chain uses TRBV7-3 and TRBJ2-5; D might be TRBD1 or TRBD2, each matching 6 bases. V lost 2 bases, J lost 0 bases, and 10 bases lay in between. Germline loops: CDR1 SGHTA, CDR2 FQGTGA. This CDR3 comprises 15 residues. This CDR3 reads CASSLGGPNQETQYF. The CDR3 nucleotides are TGTGCCAGCAGCTTAGGGGGGCCCAACCAAGAGACCCAGTACTTC.

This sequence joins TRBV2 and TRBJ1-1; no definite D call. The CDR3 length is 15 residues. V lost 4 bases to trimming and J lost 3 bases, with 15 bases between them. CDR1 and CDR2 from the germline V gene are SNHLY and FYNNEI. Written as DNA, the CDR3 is TGTGCCAGCAGTGTCGTTGGACCGTGGCACACTGAAGCTTTCTTT. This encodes CASSVVGPWHTEAFF.

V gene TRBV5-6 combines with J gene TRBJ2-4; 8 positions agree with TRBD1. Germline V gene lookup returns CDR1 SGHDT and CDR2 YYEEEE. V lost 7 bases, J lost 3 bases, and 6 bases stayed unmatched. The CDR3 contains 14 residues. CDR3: CASCQGADKNIQYF. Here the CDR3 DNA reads TGTGCCAGCTGTCAGGGGGCCGACAAAAACATTCAGTACTTC.

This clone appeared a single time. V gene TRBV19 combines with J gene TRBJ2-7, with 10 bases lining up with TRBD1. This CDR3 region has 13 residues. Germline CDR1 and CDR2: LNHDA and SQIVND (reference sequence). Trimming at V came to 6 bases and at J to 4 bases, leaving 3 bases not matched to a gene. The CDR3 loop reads CASSGTGVYEQYF. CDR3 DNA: TGTGCCAGTAGCGGGACAGGGGTATACGAGCAGTACTTC.

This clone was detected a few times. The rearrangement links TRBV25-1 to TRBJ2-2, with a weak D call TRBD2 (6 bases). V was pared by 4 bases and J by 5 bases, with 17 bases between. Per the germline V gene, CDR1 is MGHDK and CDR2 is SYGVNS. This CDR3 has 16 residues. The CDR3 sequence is CASSVAGTRGTGELFF. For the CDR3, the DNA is TGTGCCAGCAGTGTCGCCGGGACTCGAGGGACCGGGGAGCTGTTTTTT.

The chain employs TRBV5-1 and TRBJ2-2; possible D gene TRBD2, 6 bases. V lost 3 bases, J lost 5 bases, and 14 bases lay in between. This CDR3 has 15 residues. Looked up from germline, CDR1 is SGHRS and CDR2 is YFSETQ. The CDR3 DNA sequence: TGCGCCAGCAGCTCGCAGCGGGTTTTTACCGGGGAGCTGTTTTTT. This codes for CASSSQRVFTGELFF.

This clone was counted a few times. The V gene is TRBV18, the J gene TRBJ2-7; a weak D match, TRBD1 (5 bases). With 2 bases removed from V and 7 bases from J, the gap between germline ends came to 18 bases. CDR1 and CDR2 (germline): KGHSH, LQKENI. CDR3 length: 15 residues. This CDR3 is CASSPSEDMVLEQYF. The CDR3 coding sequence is TGTGCCAGCTCACCATCTGAGGACATGGTCCTTGAGCAGTACTTC. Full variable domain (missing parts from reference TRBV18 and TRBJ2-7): NAGVMQNPRHLVRRRGQEARLRCSPMKGHSHVYWYRQLPEEGLKFMVYLQKENIIDESGMPKERFSAEFPKEGPSILRIQQVVRGDSAAYFCASSPSEDMVLEQYFGPGTRLTVT.

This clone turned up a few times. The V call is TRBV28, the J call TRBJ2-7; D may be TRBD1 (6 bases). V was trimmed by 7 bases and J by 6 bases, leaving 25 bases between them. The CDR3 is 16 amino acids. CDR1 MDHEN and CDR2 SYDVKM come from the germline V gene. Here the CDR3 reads CASTLNTGQMSVEQYF. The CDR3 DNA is TGTGCCAGCACCCTCAATACGGGACAAATGAGTGTCGAGCAGTACTTC.

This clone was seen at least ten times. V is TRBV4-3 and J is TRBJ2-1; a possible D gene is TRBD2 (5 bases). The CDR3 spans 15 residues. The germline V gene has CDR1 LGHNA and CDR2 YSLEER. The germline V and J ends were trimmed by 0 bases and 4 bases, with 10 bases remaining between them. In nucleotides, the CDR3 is TGCGCCAGCAGCCAAGAACAGCGGTCATACAATGAGCAGTTCTTC. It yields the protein CASSQEQRSYNEQFF.

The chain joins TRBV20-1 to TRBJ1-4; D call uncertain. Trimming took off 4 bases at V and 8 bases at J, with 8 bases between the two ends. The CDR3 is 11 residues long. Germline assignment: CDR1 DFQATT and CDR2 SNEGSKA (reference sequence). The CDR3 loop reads CSAIVREKLFF. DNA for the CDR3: TGCAGTGCTATTGTCCGGGAAAAACTGTTTTTT.

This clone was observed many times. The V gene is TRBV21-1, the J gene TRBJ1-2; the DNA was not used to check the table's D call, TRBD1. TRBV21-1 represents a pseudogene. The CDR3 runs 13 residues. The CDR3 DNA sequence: TGTGCCAGCCTTGAGGGGGACGACTATGGCTACACCTTC. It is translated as CASLEGDDYGYTF.